Listed below are T cell receptor beta chains from one sample, sequenced in a study of shared clonotypes between healthy human individuals. Data came from immunoSEQ multiplex PCR; TCRdb stores just in-frame clones and leaves some out. Seen here are over a million clones, 70% to 80% observed once, and the top ten hold over 1.3%. Specimen: memory CD4+ T cells sorted from blood. These receptors all come from a man younger than 35 in good health. Each CDR3 is given without its conserved first and last residue.

v_gene	j_gene	CDR3aa
TRBV4-1	TRBJ1-1	ASSPLRGVTEAF
TRBV9	TRBJ1-1	ASSVVGENTEAF
TRBV2	TRBJ2-5	ASRIMGSQD
TRBV9	TRBJ2-2	ASSTLAGANTGELF
TRBV18	TRBJ1-1	ASSQQGAGTEAF
TRBV7-3	TRBJ1-6	ASSLSGNSPLH
TRBV6-1	TRBJ1-5	ASSEATGAQPQH
TRBV10-1	TRBJ2-2	ASKGAAGELF
TRBV9	TRBJ2-5	ASSVGGGVKETQY
TRBV15	TRBJ1-2	ATSVQTGTGNGYT
TRBV5-1	TRBJ1-4	ASRRRTNEKLF
TRBV29-1	TRBJ2-5	SVETREETQY
TRBV18	TRBJ2-7	ASSPASTYEQY
TRBV28	TRBJ2-1	ASSPLGQGARDNEQF
TRBV9	TRBJ2-3	ASRGILGGTDTQY
TRBV29-1	TRBJ2-1	SVDRRENVNEQF
TRBV28	TRBJ2-7	ASSRLAGGLPYEQY